This entry concerns a single T cell receptor beta chain. Antigen unknown. These data originate in a study of Ad26.COV2.S vaccination and SARS-CoV-2 variants. As for the study in general: Ad26.COV2.S, an intramuscular injection, was given once or twice 56 days apart. Study observations and caveats: Researchers reported similar non-spike TCR breadth in vaccine and placebo recipients.

Treatment given: 15 to 20 received Ad26.COV2.S at low or high dose, single or two shots; roughly 5 received placebo; per-sample allocation not given. Samples came from day 63 after the first vaccine or placebo injection. The CDR3 covers 15 residues. Germline V lookup: CDR1 LGHDT, CDR2 YNNKEL (reference sequence). V gave up 4 bases and J gave up 0 bases; unmatched junction bases: 3. Here immunoSEQ multiplex PCR was the method, and the copy in TCRdb shows in-frame clones only, minus some. The sample lists fewer than 400,000 clones, roughly 90% occurring once. Sequencing used peripheral blood, obtained in a trial of Ad26.COV2.S vaccine versus placebo. The rearrangement joins TRBV3-1 (or the pseudogene TRBV3-2) to TRBJ1-2; TRBD1 aligns across 9 bases. This TCR came from a person aged 18-60 years who received the Ad26.COV2.S COVID-19 vaccine or a placebo. DNA for the CDR3: TGTGCCAGCAGCCCCACAGGGGGCTCTAACTATGGCTACACCTTC. Translating gives CASSPTGGSNYGYTF.